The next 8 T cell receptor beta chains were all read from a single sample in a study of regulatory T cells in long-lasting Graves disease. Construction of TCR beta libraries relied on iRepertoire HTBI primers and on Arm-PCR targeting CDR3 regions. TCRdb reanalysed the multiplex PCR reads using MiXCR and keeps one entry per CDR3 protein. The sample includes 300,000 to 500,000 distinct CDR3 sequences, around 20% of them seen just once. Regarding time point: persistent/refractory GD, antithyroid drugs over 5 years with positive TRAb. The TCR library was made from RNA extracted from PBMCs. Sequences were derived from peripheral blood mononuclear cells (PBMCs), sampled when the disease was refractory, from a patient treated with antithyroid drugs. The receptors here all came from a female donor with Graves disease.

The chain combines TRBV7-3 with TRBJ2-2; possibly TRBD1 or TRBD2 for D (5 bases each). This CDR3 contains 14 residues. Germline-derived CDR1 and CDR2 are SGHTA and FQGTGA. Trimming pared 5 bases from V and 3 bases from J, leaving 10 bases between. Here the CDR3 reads CASSPGTHTGELFF. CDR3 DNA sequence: TGTGCCAGCAGCCCCGGGACCCACACCGGGGAGCTGTTTTTT.

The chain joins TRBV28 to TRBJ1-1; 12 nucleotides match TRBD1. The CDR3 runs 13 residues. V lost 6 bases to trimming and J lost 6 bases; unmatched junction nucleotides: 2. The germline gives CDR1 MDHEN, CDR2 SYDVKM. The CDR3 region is CASRGQGAPEAFF. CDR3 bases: TGTGCCAGCAGGGGACAGGGGGCGCCTGAAGCTTTCTTT.

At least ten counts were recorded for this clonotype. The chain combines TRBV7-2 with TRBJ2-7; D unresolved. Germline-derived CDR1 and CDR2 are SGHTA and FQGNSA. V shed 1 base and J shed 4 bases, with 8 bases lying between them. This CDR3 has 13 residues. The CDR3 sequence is CASSLVRKYEQYF. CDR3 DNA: TGTGCCAGCAGCTTAGTCCGAAAGTACGAGCAGTACTTC.

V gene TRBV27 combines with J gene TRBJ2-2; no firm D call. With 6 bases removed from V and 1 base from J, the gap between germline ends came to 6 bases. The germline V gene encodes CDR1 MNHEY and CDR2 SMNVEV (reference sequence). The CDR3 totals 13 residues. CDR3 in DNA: TGTGCCAGCAGATTAGTGAACACCGGGGAGCTGTTTTTT. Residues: CASRLVNTGELFF.

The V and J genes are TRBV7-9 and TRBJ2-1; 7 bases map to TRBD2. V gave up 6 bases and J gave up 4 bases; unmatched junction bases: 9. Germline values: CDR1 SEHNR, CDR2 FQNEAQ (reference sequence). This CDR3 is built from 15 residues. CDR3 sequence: CASRSGTTNYNEQFF. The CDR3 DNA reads TGTGCCAGCAGATCCGGGACTACAAATTACAATGAGCAGTTCTTC.

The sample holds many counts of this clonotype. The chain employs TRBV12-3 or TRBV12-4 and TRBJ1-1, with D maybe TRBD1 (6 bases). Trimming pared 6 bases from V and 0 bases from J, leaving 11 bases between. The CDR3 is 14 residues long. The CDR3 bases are TGTGCCAGCAGAACAGGGTTTTTGAACACTGAAGCTTTCTTT. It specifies CASRTGFLNTEAFF.

The CDR3, as DNA: TGCAGCGTAGAGACAGGGAGCACTGAAGCTTTCTTT. Its translation is CSVETGSTEAFF. The rearrangement joins TRBV29-1 to TRBJ1-1; 7 nucleotides match TRBD1. Germline-derived CDR1 and CDR2 are SQVTM and ANQGSEA. With V trimmed by 6 bases and J by 4 bases, 5 bases remained unmatched. CDR3 length equals 12 residues.

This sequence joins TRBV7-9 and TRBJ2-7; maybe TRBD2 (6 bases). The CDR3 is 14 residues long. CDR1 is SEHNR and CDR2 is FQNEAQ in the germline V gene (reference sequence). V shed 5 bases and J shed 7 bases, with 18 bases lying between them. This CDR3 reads CASSRIVARGEQYF. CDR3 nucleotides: TGTGCCAGCAGCCGCATAGTGGCCCGGGGGGAGCAGTACTTC.